This entry concerns a single T cell receptor beta chain. The antigen remains undetermined. The data were obtained in a study of cytotoxic CD8 clonotypes in ibrutinib-treated CLL. Target depth was 1 in 200,000 to 1 in 1 million T cells, about 10x per clonotype. Data came from immunoSEQ multiplex PCR; TCRdb stores just in-frame clones and leaves some out. In the table there are 55,000 to 85,000 clones, 90% of which are singletons. Findings and caveats of the study: Under treatment, the uncommon public clonotypes either contracted or remained stable.

This receptor was taken from a human donor with chronic lymphocytic leukemia. This material consisted of PBMCs, taken after 12 months of ibrutinib treatment.

The CDR3 DNA sequence: TGTGCCAGCAGCTTGGGCCCAGACAATGAGCAGTTCTTC. Its translation is CASSLGPDNEQFF. The chain couples TRBV5-6 to TRBJ2-1; D gene unclear. This CDR3 is 13 amino acids long. V was cut by 0 bases and J by 5 bases, with 6 bases left in between. Germline-derived CDR1 and CDR2 are SGHDT and YYEEEE.